This TCR beta chain emerged from a study of blood T cell repertoires in COVID-19. Study background: Acute and convalescent COVID-19 specimens originated in the United States, Italy and Spain. T cells, B-cell-depleted T cells, or PBMCs supplied cDNA or gDNA.

Per the original methods: How many nucleated cells were present was estimated from reference gene primer amplification. Some clones are missing from TCRdb's copy, which holds only in-frame ones; the method was immunoSEQ multiplex PCR. D and trimming come from the DNA, and the V and J calls and clone size come from that table. This sample has under 45,000 clones; 75% to 90% occur once, and the top ten carry over 8%. This TCR was recovered from a human donor in a cohort sampled during active COVID-19. Sequencing was carried out using peripheral blood.

CDR3 in amino acids: CASSQGGSYNEQFF. For the CDR3, the DNA is TGTGCCAGCAGCCAGGGGGGATCCTACAATGAGCAGTTCTTC. This chain joins TRBV6-6 and TRBJ2-1; D perhaps matches TRBD1 (7 bases). This CDR3 spans 14 amino acids. Trimming shortened V by 6 bases and J by 1 base, and 10 bases separated the two germline ends. Germline CDR1 MNHNY, CDR2 SVGAGI (reference sequence).